Listed below are T cell receptor beta chains from one sample, sequenced in a study of T cell responses to AZD1222 COVID-19 vaccine. The table came from immunoSEQ multiplex PCR; TCRdb's copy has only in-frame clones and leaves some out. Among around 120,000 clones listed, around 92% were seen once. The source was peripheral blood, collected on day 0 of AZD1222 vaccination. The receptors come from an adult in good health. The CDR3 runs from the conserved cysteine through the conserved F or W. The D gene is left open where the match is weak. Only some rows state a clone size, as once, few, many or a class for expanded clones.

>TRBV11-2|.|TRBJ2-5|.
CASSLLHKETQYF
TGTGCCAGCAGCTTATTACACAAAGAGACCCAGTACTTC
>TRBV6-1|.|TRBJ1-5|.
CASSELPGLGQPQHF
TGTGCCAGCAGTGAGCTGCCAGGGTTGGGTCAGCCCCAGCATTTT
>TRBV18|.|TRBJ2-1|TRBD1
CASSRAGQGSYNEQFF
TGTGCCAGCTCACGAGCAGGACAGGGCTCCTACAATGAGCAGTTCTTC
>TRBV4-1|.|TRBJ1-3|.
CASSLRPGTSGNTIYF
TGCGCCAGCAGCCTCAGACCAGGGACCTCTGGAAACACCATATATTTT
>TRBV2|once|TRBJ1-5|TRBD1
CASSDEGQGLGPQHF
TGTGCCAGCAGTGATGAAGGACAGGGGCTCGGGCCCCAGCATTTT
>TRBV4-2|.|TRBJ2-1|TRBD2
CASSQDYSGGGFNEQFF
TGTGCCAGCAGCCAAGATTATAGCGGGGGGGGATTTAATGAGCAGTTCTTC
>TRBV6-4|.|TRBJ2-7|TRBD1
CASSEAGGREQYF
TGTGCCAGCAGTGAAGCAGGGGGTCGCGAGCAGTACTTC
>TRBV27|.|TRBJ1-1|.
CASSLIGGNTEAFF
TGTGCCAGCAGTTTGATTGGGGGGAACACTGAAGCTTTCTTT
>TRBV7-9|once|TRBJ1-5|.
CASNRGGNQPQHF
TGTGCCAGCAACCGGGGGGGCAATCAGCCCCAGCATTTT
>TRBV27|.|TRBJ2-7|.
CASSWGYEQYF
TGTGCCAGCAGTTGGGGCTACGAGCAGTACTTC
>TRBV5-1|.|TRBJ1-5|.
CASSLGAGNQPQHF
TGCGCCAGCAGCTTGGGCGCAGGGAATCAGCCCCAGCATTTT
>TRBV2|.|TRBJ2-5|.
CASSEDRGGQETQYF
TGTGCCAGCAGTGAAGATAGGGGCGGCCAAGAGACCCAGTACTTC
>TRBV30|.|TRBJ1-6|.
CALPAGRTYNSPLHF
TGTGCCTTGCCTGCGGGACGGACTTATAATTCACCCCTCCACTTT
>TRBV28|.|TRBJ1-1|.
CASSFLIEGITEAFF
TGTGCCAGCAGTTTCCTCATCGAGGGGATCACTGAAGCTTTCTTT
>TRBV6-5|.|TRBJ2-1|TRBD2
CASSYGGGPPYNEQFF
TGTGCCAGCAGTTACGGCGGGGGGCCCCCCTACAATGAGCAGTTCTTC
>TRBV27|.|TRBJ2-3|TRBD1
CASSPRQGPDTQYF
TGTGCCAGCAGTCCCAGACAGGGCCCAGATACGCAGTATTTT
>TRBV28|.|TRBJ1-2|.
CASSPGQTNYGYTF
TGTGCCAGCAGTCCAGGACAGACTAACTATGGCTACACCTTC
>TRBV28|.|TRBJ2-5|TRBD2
CASSLGASGGGTQYF
TGTGCCAGCAGTTTGGGGGCTAGCGGGGGGGGGACCCAGTACTTC
>TRBV11-1|.|TRBJ2-3|TRBD2
CASSGRGEDTQYF
TGTGCCAGCAGCGGGCGGGGGGAAGATACGCAGTATTTT
>TRBV19|.|TRBJ2-1|.
CASSIDRRSYNEQFF
TGTGCCAGTAGTATAGACAGGAGATCCTACAATGAGCAGTTCTTC
>TRBV6-5|medium-sized|TRBJ2-2|.
CASSQTASNTGELFF
TGTGCCAGCAGCCAGACAGCATCGAACACCGGGGAGCTGTTTTTT
>TRBV11-2|.|TRBJ2-1|TRBD2
CASSFWGGGASYNEQFF
TGTGCCAGCAGCTTTTGGGGCGGGGGGGCATCCTACAATGAGCAGTTCTTC
>TRBV19|.|TRBJ2-5|TRBD1
CASSVTGIQETQYF
TGTGCCAGTAGTGTGACAGGGATACAAGAGACCCAGTACTTC